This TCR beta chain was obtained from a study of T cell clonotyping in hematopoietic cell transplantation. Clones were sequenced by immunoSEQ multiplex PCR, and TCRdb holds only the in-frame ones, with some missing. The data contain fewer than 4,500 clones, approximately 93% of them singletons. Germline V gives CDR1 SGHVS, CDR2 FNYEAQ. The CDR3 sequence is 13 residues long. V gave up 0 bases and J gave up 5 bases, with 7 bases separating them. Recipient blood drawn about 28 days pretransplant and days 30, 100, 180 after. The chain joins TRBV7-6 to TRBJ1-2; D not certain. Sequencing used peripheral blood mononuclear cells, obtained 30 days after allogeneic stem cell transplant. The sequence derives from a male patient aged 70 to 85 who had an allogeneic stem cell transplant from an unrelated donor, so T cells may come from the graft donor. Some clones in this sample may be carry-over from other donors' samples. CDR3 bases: TGTGCCAGCAGCTTAGCGCCCGGTTATGGCTACACCTTC. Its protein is CASSLAPGYGYTF.